The 16 T cell receptor beta chains presented below share a single source sample, sequenced in a study of T-cell memory formation after mild COVID-19. TCRdb re-analysed the 5' RACE reads in MiXCR, keeping a single row per CDR3 protein. This table has about 250,000 distinct CDR3 sequences, roughly 17% appearing once. The sample consisted of PBMCs or a T cell subset sorted from them (not recorded which). The receptors derive from a man in his late teens or twenties who had mild COVID-19 (a few samples of this study predate the infection). Cell type and time point are not known.

A few counts support this clonotype. The chain employs TRBV12-3 or TRBV12-4 and TRBJ1-1; weak D call: TRBD1 (5 bases). V shed 6 bases and J shed 3 bases, with 11 bases lying between them. CDR3 length equals 13 residues. DNA for the CDR3: TGTGCCAGCAGGGGGGGGGGATACACTGAAGCTTTCTTT. This codes for CASRGGGYTEAFF.

This sequence joins TRBV9 and TRBJ1-6; D is undetermined. Trimming shortened V by 0 bases and J by 7 bases, and 11 bases separated the two germline ends. Looked up from germline, CDR1 is SGDLS and CDR2 is YYNGEE. The CDR3 is made up of 15 amino acids. This CDR3 reads CASSVAREQNSPLHF. The CDR3 nucleotides are TGTGCCAGCAGCGTAGCTAGGGAGCAAAATTCACCCCTCCACTTT.

In this sample, this clonotype turned up a few times. This chain links TRBV6-6 with TRBJ1-5, with 9 bases matching TRBD1. Germline loops: CDR1 MNHNY, CDR2 SVGAGI (reference sequence). The CDR3 contains 14 residues. The V gene end was trimmed by 8 bases and the J gene end by 4 bases; junction bases not matched to a gene: 6. The CDR3 DNA follows: TGTGCCAGCGCCCCCGGACAGGGGAATCAGCCCCAGCATTTT. It codes for CASAPGQGNQPQHF.

This CDR3 reads CASRDRIGTEAFF. The CDR3 coding sequence is TGTGCCAGCAGGGACAGGATCGGCACTGAAGCTTTCTTT. This chain links TRBV6-6 with TRBJ1-1; TRBD1 agrees at 7 bases. Germline values: CDR1 MNHNY, CDR2 SVGAGI (reference sequence). The CDR3 runs 13 residues. V gave up 6 bases and J gave up 4 bases; unmatched junction bases: 5.

Only a few counts were recorded for this clonotype. The rearrangement links TRBV5-1 to TRBJ2-7; 7 nucleotides agree with TRBD1. The V and J ends lost 4 bases and 4 bases, in that order; junction bases with no gene match: 14. Germline lookup yields CDR1 SGHRS and CDR2 YFSETQ. This CDR3 comprises 16 residues. The CDR3 region is CASSHDPRDRLYEQYF. The CDR3 DNA reads as TGCGCCAGCAGCCACGACCCAAGGGACAGATTATACGAGCAGTACTTC.

The table lists this clonotype with a few counts. The chain combines TRBV12-3 or TRBV12-4 with TRBJ2-5; TRBD2 matches 11 bases. The CDR3 has 14 residues. V dropped 6 bases and J dropped 5; count of bases not matched to a gene: 5. The CDR3 DNA reads TGTGCCAGCAGGGTAGCGGGGGGGCAGGAGACCCAGTACTTC. Its protein product is CASRVAGGQETQYF.

This clonotype was seen more than once but under ten times. The J gene is TRBJ2-5, the V gene TRBV4-1, with 14 bases lining up with TRBD2. The V segment lost 4 bases and the J segment 4 bases; nucleotides outside the gene matches: 8. Germline CDR1 is MGHRA and CDR2 is YSYEKL. This CDR3 has 17 amino acids. The chain's CDR3 is CASSLGLAGATGETQYF. The CDR3 region has the DNA TGCGCCAGCAGCCTGGGACTAGCGGGGGCTACCGGAGAGACCCAGTACTTC.

In its sample, this clonotype was seen many times. One junction end disagrees with the germline gene, perhaps due to a read error. The chain uses TRBV4-2 and TRBJ1-6, with D unclear. The germline V gene encodes CDR1 LGHNA and CDR2 YNFKEQ. This CDR3 comprises 15 residues. For the CDR3, the DNA is TGTGCCAGCAGCCAAGGGAGCCTGAGGGCCACGGGTCTGCAATTT. It codes for CASSQGSLRATGLQF.

As DNA, the CDR3 is TGTGCCAGCAGCTTGTACTCACTCTCTGGAAACACCATATATTTT. Protein product: CASSLYSLSGNTIYF. The chain joins TRBV5-5 to TRBJ1-3; no firm D call. From germline, CDR1 is SGHKS and CDR2 YYEKEE (reference sequence). The V gene lost 1 base and the J gene lost 0 bases, with 8 bases spanning the gap. This CDR3 comprises 15 residues.

CDR3 DNA: TGTGCCAACCTTCAGACAGGGGGAGCCGGGGAGCTGTTTTTT. Translating it yields CANLQTGGAGELFF. J is TRBJ2-2 and V is TRBV12-3 or TRBV12-4; TRBD1 agrees at 9 bases. There are 14 residues in the CDR3. J gave up 6 bases and V 10 bases, and 9 bases lay outside the gene matches.

The chain recombines TRBV12-3 or TRBV12-4 with TRBJ1-1; TRBD1 aligns across 8 bases. This CDR3 is 17 amino acids long. Germline trimming cut 3 bases from V and 2 bases from J; bases unmatched to any gene: 11. The CDR3 nucleotides are TGTGCCAGCAGTTTCGGCGGGGGACAGGCGGCAAACACTGAAGCTTTCTTT. It translates to CASSFGGGQAANTEAFF.

This clonotype was found many times. This chain uses TRBV20-1 with TRBJ2-7, with TRBD2 matching 8 bases. After removal of 2 bases from V and 0 bases from J, the junction contained 6 bases not matched to a gene. Per the germline V gene, CDR1 is DFQATT and CDR2 is SNEGSKA (reference sequence). This CDR3 comprises 15 residues. The chain's CDR3 is CSARSAGGNSYEQYF. The CDR3 DNA reads TGCAGTGCTAGATCGGCGGGGGGTAACTCCTACGAGCAGTACTTC.

The chain links TRBV10-3 to TRBJ1-1; weak D call: TRBD1 (6 bases). This CDR3 comprises 13 residues. Trimming cost V 6 bases and J 3 bases, with 11 bases left between them. CDR1 ENHRY and CDR2 SYGVKD come from the germline V gene. CDR3 amino acids: CAIRRGGYTEAFF. The CDR3 bases are TGTGCCATCAGAAGGGGGGGGTACACTGAAGCTTTCTTT.

The rearrangement links TRBV11-2 to TRBJ2-1; 7 bases are a match to TRBD1. CDR1 and CDR2 from the germline V gene are SGHAT and FQNNGV. The ends lost 5 bases at V and 2 bases at J; junction bases unmatched: 15. The length of the CDR3 is 18 residues. CDR3 in DNA: TGTGCCAGCAGCCCGAGGGACAGCACCGTGACAACCTACAATGAGCAGTTCTTC. Its protein is CASSPRDSTVTTYNEQFF.

This clonotype was picked up a small number of times. The chain recombines TRBV19 with TRBJ1-5, with D unclear. The V gene's germline CDR1 is LNHDA and CDR2 SQIVND (reference sequence). The CDR3 runs 13 residues. The V end lost 7 bases, the J end lost 7 bases, and 14 bases lay between the germline ends. The CDR3 DNA is TGTGCCAGTAACCAGGACTCTTGGCAGCCCCAGCATTTT. Amino acid sequence: CASNQDSWQPQHF.

This clonotype occurred a few times. The genes are TRBV18 and TRBJ2-7; 7 nucleotides match TRBD2. This CDR3 spans 14 amino acids. Germline V gene lookup returns CDR1 KGHSH and CDR2 LQKENI. V shed 2 bases, J shed 5 bases, and the junction held 6 bases outside the gene matches. Written as DNA, the CDR3 is TGTGCCAGCTCACCAGGGAGGGTCGTGGACGAGCAGTACTTC. This gives the protein CASSPGRVVDEQYF. The full variable domain, in which reference TRBV18 and TRBJ2-7 provide the parts outside the CDR3, is NAGVMQNPRHLVRRRGQEARLRCSPMKGHSHVYWYRQLPEEGLKFMVYLQKENIIDESGMPKERFSAEFPKEGPSILRIQQVVRGDSAAYFCASSPGRVVDEQYFGPGTRLTVT.